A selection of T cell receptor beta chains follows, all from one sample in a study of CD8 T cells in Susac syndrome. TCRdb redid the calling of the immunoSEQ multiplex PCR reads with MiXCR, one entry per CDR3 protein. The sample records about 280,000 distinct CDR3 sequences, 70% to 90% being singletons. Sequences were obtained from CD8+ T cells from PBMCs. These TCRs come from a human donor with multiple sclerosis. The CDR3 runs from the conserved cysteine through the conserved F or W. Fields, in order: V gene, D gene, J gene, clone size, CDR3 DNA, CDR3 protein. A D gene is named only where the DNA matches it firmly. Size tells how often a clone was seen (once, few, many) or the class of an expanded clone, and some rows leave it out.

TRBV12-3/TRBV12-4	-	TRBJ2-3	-	TGTGCCAGCAGTTTACCGCGGGGAAGATTTAGCACAGATACGCAGTATTTT	CASSLPRGRFSTDTQYF
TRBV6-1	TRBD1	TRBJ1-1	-	TGTGCCAGCATTTGGACAGGAAACACTGAAGCTTTCTTT	CASIWTGNTEAFF
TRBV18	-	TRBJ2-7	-	TGTGCCAGCTCACCACCGGTCGGGGGCGGCGAGCAGTACTTC	CASSPPVGGGEQYF
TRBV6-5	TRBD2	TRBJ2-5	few	TGTGCCAGCAGTTACGGTCTAGCGGGAGCAGAGACCCAGTACTTC	CASSYGLAGAETQYF
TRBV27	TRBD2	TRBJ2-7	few	TGTGCCAGCAGTTGGGAGGGAAACGAGCAGTACTTC	CASSWEGNEQYF
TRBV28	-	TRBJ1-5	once	TGTGCCAGCAGTTTGGGAGAACAGCCCCAGCATTTT	CASSLGEQPQHF
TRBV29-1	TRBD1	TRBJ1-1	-	TGCAGCGTACCCACCGGGACAGTCGACACTGAAGCTTTCTTT	CSVPTGTVDTEAFF
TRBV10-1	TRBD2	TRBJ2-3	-	TGCGCCAGCGCGCCTAGCGGCTCCGGAGATACGCAGTATTTT	CASAPSGSGDTQYF
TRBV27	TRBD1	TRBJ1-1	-	TGTGCCAGCAGTTTATCCGGGACAGCTGATAACACTGAAGCTTTCTTT	CASSLSGTADNTEAFF
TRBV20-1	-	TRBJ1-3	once	TGCAGTTTCCGCGGAAACACCATATATTTT	CSFRGNTIYF
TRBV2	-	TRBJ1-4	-	TGTGCCAGCAGTGAACGGTGGTGGGGATCGACGAATGAAAAACTGTTTTTT	CASSERWWGSTNEKLFF
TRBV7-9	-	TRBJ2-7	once	TGTGCCAGCAGCCCAGGGGACTACGAGCAGTACTTC	CASSPGDYEQYF
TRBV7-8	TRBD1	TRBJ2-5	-	TGTGCCAGCAGCCCGGACAGGGGTAGGGAGACCCAGTACTTC	CASSPDRGRETQYF
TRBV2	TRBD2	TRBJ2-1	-	TGTGCCAGCAGCTCTAGCGGGAGGACTAGCTCCTACAATGAGCAGTTCTTC	CASSSSGRTSSYNEQFF
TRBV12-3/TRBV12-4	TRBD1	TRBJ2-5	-	TGTGCCGTGGACAGGGGTGGGACCCAGTACTTC	CAVDRGGTQYF
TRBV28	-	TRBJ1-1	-	TGTGCCAGCAGTTTTGCCCCTGCCACTGAAGCTTTCTTT	CASSFAPATEAFF
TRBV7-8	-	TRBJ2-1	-	TGTGCCAGCAGCTTTCCGGGAGAGGTCTTGGTTGAGCAGTTCTTC	CASSFPGEVLVEQFF
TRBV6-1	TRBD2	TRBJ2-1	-	TGTGCCAGCAGTGAAGCGGGAGGGCACCGCAATGAGCAGTTCTTC	CASSEAGGHRNEQFF
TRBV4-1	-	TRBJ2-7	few	TGCGCCAGCAGCCAGATGGACTACCCCTACGAGCAGTACTTC	CASSQMDYPYEQYF
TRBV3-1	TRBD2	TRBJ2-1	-	TGTGCCAGCAGCCAAGAGGGGGACGGGAGGATTGAGCAGTTCTTC	CASSQEGDGRIEQFF
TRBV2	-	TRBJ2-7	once	TGTGCCAGCAGCTCTGGACAGAACTCCTACGAGCAGTACTTC	CASSSGQNSYEQYF
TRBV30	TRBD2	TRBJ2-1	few	TGTGCCTTTAGCGGGGGGTCCTACAATGAGCAGTTTTTC	CAFSGGSYNEQFF
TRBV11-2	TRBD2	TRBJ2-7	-	TGTGCCAGCAGGGGACTAGCGGGACTTGAGCAGTACTTC	CASRGLAGLEQYF
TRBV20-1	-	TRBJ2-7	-	TGCAGTGCTAGAGATTACGTGGAGCAGTACTTC	CSARDYVEQYF
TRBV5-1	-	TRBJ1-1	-	TGCGCCAGCAGCTTGAGGCAGGAGAACACTGAAGCTTTCTTT	CASSLRQENTEAFF
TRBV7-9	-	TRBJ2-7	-	TGTGCCAGCAGCCCAATGGGACCCCGGCGGGAAGAGCAGTACTTC	CASSPMGPRREEQYF
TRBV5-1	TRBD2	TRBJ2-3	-	TGCGCCAGCAGCTTGGCAGCGGGAGTGGGGACAGATACGCAGTATTTT	CASSLAAGVGTDTQYF
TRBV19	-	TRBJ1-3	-	TGTGCCAGTAGTTCAAACCCCGATTGGGAGTCTGGAAACACCATATATTTT	CASSSNPDWESGNTIYF
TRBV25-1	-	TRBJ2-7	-	TGTGCCAGCAGTGAATATGAGTACGAGCAGTACTTC	CASSEYEYEQYF
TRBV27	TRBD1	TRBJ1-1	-	TGTGCCAGCAGTTTAAGCAGGGGGCTGAACACTGAAGCTTTCTTT	CASSLSRGLNTEAFF
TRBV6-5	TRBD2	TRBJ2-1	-	TGTGCCAGCAGTTACACTAGCGGGGCCTCCTACAATGAGCAGTTCTTC	CASSYTSGASYNEQFF
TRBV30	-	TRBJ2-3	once	TGTGCCTGGGACCGACTAGCAGATACGCAGTATTTT	CAWDRLADTQYF